The following is a T cell receptor (beta chain) sequence with its context. The data were taken from a study of shared clonotypes between healthy human individuals. CD4+ cell separation produced CD45RA+ naive and CD45RA-negative memory subsets. Data came from immunoSEQ multiplex PCR; TCRdb stores just in-frame clones and leaves some out. The sample lists millions of clones, approximately 94% seen once, with roughly 0.13% in the top ten. The length of the CDR3 is 12 residues. Germline CDR1 reads SGHNT; CDR2 reads YYREEE (reference sequence). V was shortened by 3 bases and J by 6 bases, with 10 bases between the two germline ends.

The sequenced material came from naive CD4+ T cells sorted from blood. Subset denoted: CD45RA+ positively selected. This chain connects TRBV5-4 to TRBJ2-7; tentatively, D is TRBD2 (6 bases). The receptor's source is a man between 18 and 29 years old in good health. DNA for the CDR3: TGTGCCAGCAGCTCATTGGAGGGCGAGCAGTACTTC. As protein: CASSSLEGEQYF.